Shown below are 29 T cell receptor beta chains from a single sample sequenced in a study of blood T cell repertoires in COVID-19. Assay: immunoSEQ multiplex PCR; the TCRdb copy retains only in-frame clones and omits some. The data hold around 220,000 clones, with approximately 81% observed a single time. Sequenced: peripheral blood. The source is a man aged 25 to 40 with active or convalescent COVID-19.

This clone was seen more than once but under ten times. The V call is TRBV30, the J call TRBJ1-6; D is perhaps TRBD1 (5 bases). Germline assignment: CDR1 GTSNPN and CDR2 SVGIG (reference sequence). V was trimmed by 4 bases and J by 7 bases, leaving 11 bases between them. The CDR3 totals 13 residues. CDR3 bases: TGTGCCTGGAAGGGGCGGAAAAATTCACCCCTCCACTTT. Its protein product is CAWKGRKNSPLHF.

In DNA form, the CDR3 reads TGTGCCAGCAGGGACGGGGGGTATGGGGCCAACGTCCTGACTTTC. Its translation: CASRDGGYGANVLTF. The gene calls are TRBV6-5 and TRBJ2-6, with 7 nucleotides matching TRBD2. V shed 6 bases, J shed 3 bases, and the junction held 5 bases outside the gene matches. Per the germline V gene, CDR1 is MNHEY and CDR2 is SVGAGI. CDR3 length equals 15 residues.

The chain combines TRBV27 with TRBJ2-6; the D gene is possibly TRBD1 (5 bases). Between the trimmed V and J ends, which lost 2 bases and 1 base, there was a span of 18 bases. This CDR3 spans 19 amino acids. Per the germline V gene, CDR1 is MNHEY and CDR2 is SMNVEV (reference sequence). The CDR3 DNA is TGTGCCAGCAGTTTACTGGCAGGGAAGGCAAGATCTGGGGCCAACGTCCTGACTTTC. The encoded protein is CASSLLAGKARSGANVLTF.

V usage is TRBV3-1 (or the pseudogene TRBV3-2) and J usage is TRBJ1-2; no definite D call. The CDR3 is 18 residues long. CDR1 is LGHDT and CDR2 is YNNKEL in the germline V gene (reference sequence). V lost 1 base to trimming and J lost 6 bases, with 24 bases between them. The CDR3 is CASSQGFDMAAIPNGYTF. As DNA, the CDR3 is TGTGCCAGCAGCCAAGGGTTCGATATGGCGGCTATCCCCAATGGCTACACCTTC.

This clone showed up many times. This chain joins TRBV4-1 and TRBJ2-2; 8 bases line up with TRBD1. Trimming removed 2 bases from V and 5 bases from J; junction bases left unmatched: 7. CDR1 is MGHRA and CDR2 is YSYEKL in the germline V gene. This CDR3 region has 16 residues. The CDR3, as DNA: TGCGCCAGCAGCCAACTCGGGACAGGTCTGACCGGGGAGCTGTTTTTT. Translation: CASSQLGTGLTGELFF.

The V and J genes are TRBV20-1 and TRBJ1-5, with no clear D. V was cut by 3 bases and J by 2 bases, with 8 bases left in between. The CDR3 is 13 amino acids. CDR1 and CDR2 from the germline V gene are DFQATT and SNEGSKA (reference sequence). For the CDR3, the DNA is TGCAGTGCTAGTGTGGGAGGCAATCAGCCCCAGCATTTT. Translated, it gives CSASVGGNQPQHF.

V usage is TRBV2 and J usage is TRBJ2-7, with D tentatively TRBD1 (6 bases). The germline gives CDR1 SNHLY, CDR2 FYNNEI. This CDR3 comprises 11 residues. The ends were cut back, 9 bases at V and 3 bases at J, with 9 bases in the middle. CDR3 loop: CASQQGYEQYF. DNA of the CDR3: TGTGCCAGTCAACAGGGCTACGAGCAGTACTTC.

The chain links TRBV28 to TRBJ2-3, with D tentatively TRBD2 (7 bases). V was clipped by 3 bases and J by 2 bases, with 12 bases between them. This CDR3 contains 15 residues. The germline gives CDR1 MDHEN, CDR2 SYDVKM. The CDR3 sequence: CASSLGGGPTDTQYF. Here the CDR3 DNA reads TGTGCCAGCAGTTTGGGAGGGGGACCCACAGATACGCAGTATTTT.

This clone appeared a single time. The chain couples TRBV6-5 to TRBJ1-1; 9 bases line up with TRBD1. Unmatched junction bases numbered 8, after V lost 2 bases and J lost 4 bases. Germline V CDR1 and CDR2: MNHEY, SVGAGI. The CDR3 totals 16 residues. The CDR3 region is CASSYKTTGGGTEAFF. Written as DNA, the CDR3 is TGTGCCAGCAGTTACAAGACGACAGGGGGAGGCACTGAAGCTTTCTTT.

The J gene is TRBJ2-1, the V gene TRBV5-1; TRBD2 might be the D (6 bases). Trimming removed 6 bases at V and 6 bases at J, with 25 bases between. The CDR3 totals 17 residues. The germline V gene has CDR1 SGHRS and CDR2 YFSETQ. CDR3 bases: TGCGCCAGCACCCTATGGTCTATGCGGGGTGCTCCCAATGAGCAGTTCTTC. Its protein is CASTLWSMRGAPNEQFF. Using reference TRBV5-1 and TRBJ2-1 for the parts outside the CDR3, the full variable domain is KAGVTQTPRYLIKTRGQQVTLSCSPISGHRSVSWYQQTPGQGLQFLFEYFSETQRNKGNFPGRFSGRQFSNSRSEMNVSTLELGDSALYLCASTLWSMRGAPNEQFFGPGTRLTVL.

The CDR3 protein is CSVEGLANEQFF. Written as DNA, the CDR3 is TGCAGCGTTGAGGGACTAGCAAATGAGCAGTTCTTC. The chain has TRBV29-1 and TRBJ2-1; TRBD2 matches at 9 bases. The germline V gene encodes CDR1 SQVTM and CDR2 ANQGSEA. V trimming: 3 bases; J trimming: 7 bases; junction bases outside the gene matches: 1. This CDR3 is built from 12 residues.

The chain recombines TRBV6-6 with TRBJ1-5; 12 bases map to TRBD1. CDR3 length: 15 amino acids. Germline loops: CDR1 MNHNY, CDR2 SVGAGI (reference sequence). Trimming at V came to 7 bases and at J to 3 bases, leaving 4 bases not matched to a gene. The DNA for the CDR3 is TGTGCCAGCACCGTGGGACAGGGGGCCAATCAGCCCCAGCATTTT. Translation: CASTVGQGANQPQHF.

The genes are TRBV19 and TRBJ2-3; possibly TRBD2 for D (6 bases). Trimming left V 5 bases short and J 0 bases short, with 12 bases between. Looked up from germline, CDR1 is LNHDA and CDR2 is SQIVND (reference sequence). CDR3 length: 15 residues. The CDR3 nucleotides are TGTGCCAGTAGTGCGGGACGTACGAGCACAGATACGCAGTATTTT. Translation gives CASSAGRTSTDTQYF.

The sample holds one count of this clone. This chain connects TRBV28 to TRBJ2-4; D may be TRBD2 (6 bases). Germline V gene data show CDR1 as MDHEN and CDR2 as SYDVKM. There are 14 residues in the CDR3. V shed 4 bases and J shed 6 bases, with 13 bases lying between them. CDR3 sequence reads: CASSSVVGGNIQYF. The CDR3 DNA reads TGTGCCAGCAGTTCCGTCGTCGGGGGAAACATTCAGTACTTC.

The rearrangement joins TRBV29-1 to TRBJ2-7; 8 bases line up with TRBD2. Germline V gives CDR1 SQVTM, CDR2 ANQGSEA. J gave up 3 bases and V 3 bases, and 1 base lay outside the gene matches. The CDR3 is 12 amino acids. The CDR3 DNA is TGCAGCGTTGAGGCGGGAGGCTACGAGCAGTACTTC. It translates to CSVEAGGYEQYF.

The CDR3 sequence: CASSSWRQSEAFF. In nucleotides, the CDR3 is TGTGCCAGCAGCTCATGGAGGCAATCTGAAGCTTTCTTT. This chain uses TRBV7-9 with TRBJ1-1, with unresolved D. The germline CDR1 and CDR2 sequences are SEHNR and FQNEAQ (reference sequence). Trimming cost V 4 bases and J 6 bases, with 12 bases left between them. The CDR3 covers 13 residues. The full variable domain, completed using reference TRBV7-9 and TRBJ1-1, is DTGVSQNPRHKITKRGQNVTFRCDPISEHNRLYWYRQTLGQGPEFLTYFQNEAQLEKSRLLSDRFSAERPKGSFSTLEIQRTEQGDSAMYLCASSSWRQSEAFFGQGTRLTVV.

Only one count was recorded for this clone. This rearrangement joins TRBV19 to TRBJ2-2; 7 positions agree with TRBD1. The CDR3 length is 19 residues. The V segment lost 8 bases and the J segment 3 bases; nucleotides outside the gene matches: 21. CDR1 is LNHDA and CDR2 is SQIVND in the germline V gene (reference sequence). CDR3 sequence: CASGLKIRPGQYHTGELFF. As DNA, the CDR3 is TGTGCCAGTGGACTCAAAATACGACCGGGACAGTACCACACCGGGGAGCTGTTTTTT. Based on the CDR3 plus reference TRBV19 and TRBJ2-2, the full variable domain is DGGITQSPKYLFRKEGQNVTLSCEQNLNHDAMYWYRQDPGQGLRLIYYSQIVNDFQKGDIAEGYSVSREKKESFPLTVTSAQKNPTAFYLCASGLKIRPGQYHTGELFFGEGSRLTVL.

The chain employs TRBV18 and TRBJ2-2; 7 bases are a match to TRBD1. V was pared by 2 bases and J by 0 bases, with 3 bases of the junction left unmatched. CDR3 size: 16 residues. Germline lookup yields CDR1 KGHSH and CDR2 LQKENI. CDR3 sequence: CASSPAGTANTGELFF. The CDR3 DNA reads TGTGCCAGCTCACCAGCCGGGACAGCGAACACCGGGGAGCTGTTTTTT.

The chain is built from TRBV20-1 and TRBJ2-1, with D perhaps matching TRBD2 (5 bases). Germline CDR1 and CDR2: DFQATT and SNEGSKA (reference sequence). The CDR3 covers 12 residues. V lost 3 bases and J 8 bases, leaving 11 bases between the germline ends. CDR3 DNA: TGCAGTGCTAGTGCGGGTAAAGATGAGCAGTTCTTC. Protein: CSASAGKDEQFF.

This clone was counted many times. The V and J genes are TRBV28 and TRBJ2-3; 11 bases fit TRBD2. Germline V lookup: CDR1 MDHEN, CDR2 SYDVKM. The CDR3 extends over 18 amino acids. V was pared by 2 bases and J by 1 base, with 8 bases of the junction left unmatched. As DNA, the CDR3 is TGTGCCAGCAGTTTAGTTTTAGCGGGAGGGCGGGGCACAGATACGCAGTATTTT. Translated, it gives CASSLVLAGGRGTDTQYF.

The chain carries TRBV7-2 and TRBJ1-5, with D perhaps TRBD1 (5 bases). From germline, CDR1 is SGHTA and CDR2 FQGNSA. The CDR3 consists of 15 residues. The V and J ends lost 3 bases and 9 bases respectively, with 18 bases between them. In DNA, the CDR3 is TGTGCCAGCAGCTTGAGCTGGGACTCCCTTTCGCCCCAGCATTTT. It codes for CASSLSWDSLSPQHF. The whole variable domain, filled in from reference TRBV7-2 and TRBJ1-5, reads GAGVSQSPSNKVTEKGKDVELRCDPISGHTALYWYRQSLGQGLEFLIYFQGNSAPDKSGLPSDRFSAERTGGSVSTLTIQRTQQEDSAVYLCASSLSWDSLSPQHFGDGTRLSIL.

The rearrangement links TRBV19 to TRBJ2-5, with 8 bases lining up with TRBD2. The junction had 7 bases not matched to a gene; V was cut back by 4 bases and J by 0 bases. The CDR3 contains 16 residues. The germline V gene has CDR1 LNHDA and CDR2 SQIVND (reference sequence). CDR3 sequence (DNA): TGTGCCAGTAGTACCGGGGGGGCCAGGTACCAAGAGACCCAGTACTTC. Amino acid sequence: CASSTGGARYQETQYF.

The CDR3 protein is CASSLGPAGDLENEQYF. CDR3 DNA sequence: TGTGCCAGCAGCTTAGGTCCAGCGGGAGACCTTGAGAACGAGCAGTACTTC. This rearrangement joins TRBV7-8 to TRBJ2-7; the match to TRBD2 covers 8 bases. V was clipped by 1 base and J by 5 bases; unmatched bases: 13. Germline lookup yields CDR1 SGHVS and CDR2 FQNEAQ. The CDR3 contains 17 residues.

With respect to this clone: A junction boundary mismatches the germline segment, possibly from a read error. V is TRBV7-9 and J is TRBJ2-1, with TRBD2 as a possible D gene (6 bases). CDR3 size: 18 residues. The germline CDR1 and CDR2 sequences are SEHNR and FQNEAQ (reference sequence). CDR3 sequence reads: CASSFCLTRETCQNGQFF. The CDR3 DNA is TGTGCCAGCAGCTTCTGTTTGACTAGAGAAACTTGTCAGAATGGGCAGTTCTTC.

V and J are TRBV6-1 and TRBJ2-7; D perhaps matches TRBD1 (6 bases). The V end was cut by 2 bases, the J end by 4 bases, with 9 bases between. This CDR3 region has 13 residues. Germline CDR1 is MNHNS and CDR2 is SASEGT. CDR3 in amino acids: CASSEWGPYEQYF. The DNA of the CDR3 is TGTGCCAGCAGTGAATGGGGGCCGTACGAGCAGTACTTC.

For the CDR3, the DNA is TGTGCCAGCAGTACCAGCTCCTACAATGAGCAGTTCTTC. The encoded protein is CASSTSSYNEQFF. The genes are TRBV28 and TRBJ2-1; D is unresolved. CDR1 MDHEN and CDR2 SYDVKM come from the germline V gene. The V gene lost 5 bases and the J gene lost 0 bases, with 5 bases spanning the gap. The CDR3 covers 13 residues. The full variable domain, its missing parts supplied by reference TRBV28 and TRBJ2-1, is DVKVTQSSRYLVKRTGEKVFLECVQDMDHENMFWYRQDPGLGLRLIYFSYDVKMKEKGDIPEGYSVSREKKERFSLILESASTNQTSMYLCASSTSSYNEQFFGPGTRLTVL.

This clone was seen only a few times. The V call is TRBV11-3, the J call TRBJ2-1; TRBD2 is a possible D gene (6 bases). The germline CDR1 and CDR2 sequences are SGHNT and YENEEA. This CDR3 region has 15 residues. The ends were cut back, 5 bases at V and 4 bases at J, with 15 bases in the middle. CDR3 region: CASSRESEGYNEQFF. CDR3 DNA: TGTGCCAGCAGCCGGGAGTCCGAAGGGTACAATGAGCAGTTCTTC.

This chain links TRBV2 with TRBJ2-5; TRBD2 aligns across 7 bases. This CDR3 is built from 12 residues. Germline CDR1 is SNHLY and CDR2 is FYNNEI. Trimming cost V 8 bases and J 4 bases; bases outside gene matches: 4. The CDR3 DNA reads as TGTGCCAGCCTGAGGGAGGGAGAGACCCAGTACTTC. This encodes CASLREGETQYF.

The chain employs TRBV11-1 and TRBJ2-5; no clear D gene. V dropped 5 bases and J dropped 4 bases, with 17 bases sitting between them. CDR3 length: 15 amino acids. Germline V gene sequence: CDR1 SGHAT, CDR2 FQDESV (reference sequence). The CDR3 region has the DNA TGTGCCAGCAGCCCAATTCAGTGGAGAGGAGAGACCCAGTACTTC. It translates to CASSPIQWRGETQYF.